Presented here are 2 T cell receptor beta chains from one specimen sequenced in a study of Ad26.COV2.S vaccination and SARS-CoV-2 variants (dated by TCRdb to the early 2020s). The treatment or condition tag for this specimen amounts to: 15 to 20 received Ad26.COV2.S at low or high dose, single or two shots; 5 received placebo; per-sample allocation not given. For vaccine and placebo recipients, the sequenced repertoires came from samples collected on day 63 after the first injection. The library was produced with the immunoSEQ multiplex PCR assay. In TCRdb, the immuneACCESS table is reduced to in-frame sequences with V and J assigned. These tables do not hold every clone; where another copy was compared, an unresolved V gene accounts for under half, and the others remain unexplained. The sample yields 440,000 or so clones; approximately 90% were counted once. 1.7% of the sample rests with the top ten.

Sequenced material: peripheral blood, taken in a trial of Ad26.COV2.S vaccine versus placebo. Every receptor here comes from a person between 18 and 60 years old who received the Ad26.COV2.S COVID-19 vaccine or a placebo.

The V and J genes are TRBV5-1 and TRBJ1-3, with D uncertain. V dropped 0 bases and J dropped 4 bases, with 8 bases sitting between them. The CDR3 spans 14 residues. Germline V CDR1 and CDR2: SGHRS, YFSETQ. This CDR3 is CASSLADIGNTIYF. CDR3 coding DNA: TGCGCCAGCAGCTTGGCAGATATAGGAAACACCATATATTTT.

This sequence joins TRBV10-3 and TRBJ1-5; D uncertain. The CDR3 covers 12 residues. The V end lost 3 bases, the J end lost 7 bases, and 7 bases lay between the germline ends. Looked up from germline, CDR1 is ENHRY and CDR2 is SYGVKD. CDR3 residues: CAISEGQQPQHF. The CDR3 bases are TGTGCCATCAGTGAAGGGCAACAGCCCCAGCATTTT.